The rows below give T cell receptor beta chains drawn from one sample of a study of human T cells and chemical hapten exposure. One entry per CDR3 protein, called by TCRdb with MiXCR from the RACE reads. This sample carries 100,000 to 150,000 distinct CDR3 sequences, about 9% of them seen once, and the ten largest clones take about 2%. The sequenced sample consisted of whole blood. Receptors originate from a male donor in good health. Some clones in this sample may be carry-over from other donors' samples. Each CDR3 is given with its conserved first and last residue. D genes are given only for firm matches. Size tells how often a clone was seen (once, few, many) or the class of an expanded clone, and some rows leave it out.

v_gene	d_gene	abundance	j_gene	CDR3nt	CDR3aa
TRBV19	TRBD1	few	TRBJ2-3	TGTGCCAGTAGTGTTACTTCCAGGGGGCGTTTTAGGACAGATACGCAGTATTTT	CASSVTSRGRFRTDTQYF
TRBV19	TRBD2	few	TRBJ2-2	TGTGCCAGTAGTATAGCGACTAGCGGGGTTCAGGGGGAGCTGTTTTTT	CASSIATSGVQGELFF
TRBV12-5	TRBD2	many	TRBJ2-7	TGTGCTAGTGGTTTGGACCGGACTAGCGGGGGAGACGAGCAGTACTTC	CASGLDRTSGGDEQYF
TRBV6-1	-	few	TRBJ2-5	TGTGCCAGCAGCCCGGGGTTGGTCCAAGAGACCCAGTACTTC	CASSPGLVQETQYF
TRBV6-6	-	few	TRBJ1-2	TGTGCCAGCAGTGCCGGACGGACCTATGGCTACACCTTC	CASSAGRTYGYTF
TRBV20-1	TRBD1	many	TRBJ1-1	TGCAGTGCTGGGTCCCCGGGACAGGGAAACACTGAAGCTTTCTTT	CSAGSPGQGNTEAFF
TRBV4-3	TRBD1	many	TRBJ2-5	TGCGCCAGCGGGACAGGGGATGAAGTAGAGACCCAGTACTTC	CASGTGDEVETQYF
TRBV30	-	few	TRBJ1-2	TGTGCCTGGACAGGGGACTATGGCTACACCTTC	CAWTGDYGYTF
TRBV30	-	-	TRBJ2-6	TGTGCCTGGGCGGGACAGTTGTTAAAACCCGTCCTGACTTTC	CAWAGQLLKPVLTF
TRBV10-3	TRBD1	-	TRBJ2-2	TGTGCCATCAGTCCATCACAGGGGGACACCGGGGAGCTGTTTTTT	CAISPSQGDTGELFF
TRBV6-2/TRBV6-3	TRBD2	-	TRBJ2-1	TGTGCCAGCAGTTATCGGGCTAGCGGGGCCAATGAGCAGTTCTTC	CASSYRASGANEQFF
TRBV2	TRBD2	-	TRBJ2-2	TGTGCCAGCAGTGGGGCTAGCGGGAGTCGGGACACCGGGGAGCTGTTTTTT	CASSGASGSRDTGELFF
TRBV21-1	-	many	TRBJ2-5	TGTGCCAGCAGCAAAGTCTTGGACACGGAAAGGTTTGAGACCCAGTACTTC	CASSKVLDTERFETQYF
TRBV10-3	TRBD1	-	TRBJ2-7	TGTGGCATCAGTGAGCCCCGGACAGGGGAAGGGTACGAGCAGTACTTC	CGISEPRTGEGYEQYF
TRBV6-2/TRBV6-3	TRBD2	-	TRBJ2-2	TGTGCCAGCAGGCGGGGGGGGAACACCGGGGAGCTGTTTTTT	CASRRGGNTGELFF
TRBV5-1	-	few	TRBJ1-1	TGCGCCAGCAGCCCCCGACAGTCTAGCGAAGCTTTCTTT	CASSPRQSSEAFF
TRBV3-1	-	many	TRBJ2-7	TGTGCCAGCAGCCCGCGATCCTACGAGCAGTACTTC	CASSPRSYEQYF
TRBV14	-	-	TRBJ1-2	TGTGCCAGCAGCCACCAGGGTTATAGCTACACCTTC	CASSHQGYSYTF
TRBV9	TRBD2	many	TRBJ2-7	TGTGCCAGCAGCGAGGGACTAGCGGGGGCGACCTACGAGCAGTACTTC	CASSEGLAGATYEQYF
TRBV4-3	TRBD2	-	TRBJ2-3	TGCACCAGCAGCCAAGAAGGCGGGGGAGATACGCAGTATTTT	CTSSQEGGGDTQYF
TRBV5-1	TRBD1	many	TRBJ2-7	TGCGCCAGCAGCTTGGCGGAGACAGGGGAAATGGTGTTGTACGAGCAGTACTTC	CASSLAETGEMVLYEQYF
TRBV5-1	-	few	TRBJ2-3	TGCGCCAGCAGCCTGGACCGTCCTGATACGCAGTATTTT	CASSLDRPDTQYF
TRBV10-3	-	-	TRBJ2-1	TGTGCCATCAGTGTAGCGGACGGTCATTACAATGAGCAGTTCTTC	CAISVADGHYNEQFF
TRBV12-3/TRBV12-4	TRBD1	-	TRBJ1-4	TGTGCCAGCAGTTTCGGGGACAGAACTAATGAAAAACTGTTTTTT	CASSFGDRTNEKLFF
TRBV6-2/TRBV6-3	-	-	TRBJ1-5	TGTGCCAGCACCTTCAAGATGGGACGTAATCAGCCCCAGCATTTT	CASTFKMGRNQPQHF